Each of the 24 T cell receptor beta chains below was sequenced from the same sample in a study of graft-versus-host responses after intestinal transplantation. This table comes from immunoSEQ multiplex PCR, and its TCRdb copy is limited to in-frame clones, with some not included. The sample lists more than 90,000 clones; approximately 92% were seen once. Their antigens are not known. Sequences were derived from unstimulated CD8+ T cells sorted from spleen or lymph node cells, sampled before intestinal transplant. Receptor source: a human donor who received an intestinal transplant.

This chain connects TRBV4-1 to TRBJ1-2; 10 bases match TRBD1. Trimming cost V 2 bases and J 7 bases; bases outside gene matches: 4. In germline, CDR1 is MGHRA, CDR2 YSYEKL. The CDR3 is 14 residues long. The CDR3 DNA follows: TGCGCCAGCAGCCAAAGACAGGGGGCTGGTGGCTACACCTTC. Amino acid sequence: CASSQRQGAGGYTF.

CDR3 protein: CASSWTVSYEQYF. The CDR3 nucleotides read TGTGCCAGTAGTTGGACAGTCAGCTACGAGCAGTACTTC. The chain employs TRBV19 and TRBJ2-7, with D possibly matching TRBD1 (6 bases). Germline V gives CDR1 LNHDA, CDR2 SQIVND (reference sequence). There are 13 residues in the CDR3. The ends were cut back, 5 bases at V and 3 bases at J, with 11 bases in the middle.

The chain links TRBV30 to TRBJ2-3; TRBD2 matches 9 bases. V dropped 0 bases and J dropped 1; count of bases not matched to a gene: 5. Germline V lookup: CDR1 GTSNPN, CDR2 SVGIG (reference sequence). The CDR3 sequence is 16 residues long. The CDR3 nucleotides are TGTGCCTGGAGTGTAGCGGGAGGCGGAGGCACAGATACGCAGTATTTT. Residues: CAWSVAGGGGTDTQYF.

The CDR3 spells CASSQDRGSGNTIYF. The DNA of the CDR3 is TGCGCCAGCAGCCAAGACAGGGGCTCTGGAAACACCATATATTTT. The chain has TRBV4-3 and TRBJ1-3; tentative D call: TRBD1 (6 bases). The V gene's germline CDR1 is LGHNA and CDR2 YSLEER. The V gene lost 0 bases and the J gene lost 0 bases, with 6 bases spanning the gap. The CDR3 length is 15 residues.

The chain couples TRBV25-1 to TRBJ2-1, with a possible D match to TRBD1 (5 bases). Germline CDR1 reads MGHDK; CDR2 reads SYGVNS. The CDR3 spans 16 residues. Trimming removed 3 bases at V and 2 bases at J, with 14 bases between. DNA for the CDR3: TGTGCCAGCAGTGATGTAGGGGTACTTACCTACAATGAGCAGTTCTTC. Amino acids: CASSDVGVLTYNEQFF.

The chain employs TRBV7-2 and TRBJ2-7, with D tentatively TRBD2 (5 bases). V was shortened by 0 bases and J by 3 bases, with 6 bases between the two germline ends. CDR1 is SGHTA and CDR2 is FQGNSA in the germline V gene. The CDR3 is 13 amino acids. CDR3 in DNA: TGTGCCAGCAGCTTAGCTGAGGGCTACGAGCAGTACTTC. Its translation is CASSLAEGYEQYF.

This sequence joins TRBV9 and TRBJ2-2; a possible D gene is TRBD2 (6 bases). The CDR3 has 14 amino acids. V gave up 3 bases and J gave up 9 bases, with 15 bases separating them. Per germline, CDR1 SGDLS and CDR2 YYNGEE. The CDR3 spells CASSATGVMRELFF. The CDR3 DNA sequence: TGTGCCAGCAGCGCCACGGGGGTTATGAGGGAGCTGTTTTTT.

The rearrangement uses TRBV19 and TRBJ2-1; unclear D gene. This CDR3 contains 14 residues. Germline CDR1 LNHDA, CDR2 SQIVND (reference sequence). The germline V and J ends were trimmed by 5 bases and 0 bases, with 8 bases remaining between them. The CDR3 DNA follows: TGTGCCAGTAGTTTTATGAGCTCCTACAATGAGCAGTTCTTC. Residues: CASSFMSSYNEQFF.

The chain links TRBV2 to TRBJ2-1, with D possibly TRBD2 on 6 matching bases. V was cut by 1 base and J by 2 bases, with 18 bases left in between. The CDR3 spans 18 residues. Germline loops: CDR1 SNHLY, CDR2 FYNNEI. CDR3 residues: CASSEVRTSTSPYNEQFF. In nucleotides, the CDR3 is TGTGCCAGCAGTGAAGTTCGCACTAGTACTAGCCCCTACAATGAGCAGTTCTTC.

In the case of this clone: Other DNA variants within this sample encode the same CDR3. The chain has TRBV27 and TRBJ2-1; 11 bases line up with TRBD2. This CDR3 has 15 amino acids. The ends lost 2 bases at V and 4 bases at J; junction bases unmatched: 1. Germline assignment: CDR1 MNHEY and CDR2 SMNVEV (reference sequence). CDR3 amino acids: CASSLGTSGYNEQFF. Written as DNA, the CDR3 is TGTGCCAGCAGTTTAGGGACTAGCGGTTACAATGAGCAGTTCTTC.

Notes on this clone: One junction end disagrees with the germline gene, perhaps due to a read error. Within the sample, other DNA sequences also encode this same CDR3. The genes are TRBV27 and TRBJ1-5; 7 bases are a match to TRBD1. CDR1 is MNHEY, CDR2 SMNVEV, per germline (reference sequence). The CDR3 loop spans 14 amino acids. In DNA form, the CDR3 reads TGTGCCAGCAGTTCCCAGGGGGGCAATCAGCCCCAGCACTTT. It specifies CASSSQGGNQPQHF.

The rearrangement joins TRBV9 to TRBJ2-7; 9 bases agree with TRBD1. The junction had 12 bases not matched to a gene; V was cut back by 0 bases and J by 5 bases. The germline CDR1 and CDR2 sequences are SGDLS and YYNGEE. The CDR3 contains 17 residues. The CDR3 reads CASSVAVGGTGTHEQYF. The DNA for the CDR3 is TGTGCCAGCAGCGTAGCTGTAGGGGGGACAGGGACCCACGAGCAGTACTTC.

This chain uses TRBV5-1 with TRBJ2-7, with TRBD2 identical over 10 bases. The length of the CDR3 is 16 residues. V gave up 4 bases and J gave up 0 bases; unmatched junction bases: 7. CDR1 and CDR2 (germline): SGHRS, YFSETQ. This CDR3 reads CASSPGASGSSYEQYF. As DNA, the CDR3 is TGCGCCAGCAGCCCGGGGGCTAGCGGGAGCTCCTACGAGCAGTACTTC.

This chain links TRBV6-1 with TRBJ2-1, with D possibly TRBD2 on 5 matching bases. V was pared by 2 bases and J by 2 bases, with 13 bases between. CDR3 length: 16 amino acids. Germline V gene data show CDR1 as MNHNS and CDR2 as SASEGT. The CDR3 sequence: CASSEWSSGPYNEQFF. The CDR3, as DNA: TGTGCCAGCAGTGAATGGTCCAGCGGTCCCTACAATGAGCAGTTCTTC.

V gene TRBV7-9 combines with J gene TRBJ2-3; 12 nucleotides align to TRBD2. There are 17 residues in the CDR3. Germline V gene lookup returns CDR1 SEHNR and CDR2 FQNEAQ (reference sequence). V shed 4 bases, J shed 0 bases, and the junction held 5 bases outside the gene matches. CDR3 coding DNA: TGTGCCAGCAGCTCGACTAGCGGGGGAGCTAGCACAGATACGCAGTATTTT. It encodes CASSSTSGGASTDTQYF. The entire variable domain, with the rest obtained from reference TRBV7-9 and TRBJ2-3, is as follows: DTGVSQNPRHKITKRGQNVTFRCDPISEHNRLYWYRQTLGQGPEFLTYFQNEAQLEKSRLLSDRFSAERPKGSFSTLEIQRTEQGDSAMYLCASSSTSGGASTDTQYFGPGTRLTVL.

This chain links TRBV6-1 with TRBJ2-1; D is unclear. There are 15 residues in the CDR3. CDR1 and CDR2 (germline): MNHNS, SASEGT. Deletions cut 5 bases from V and 0 bases from J, with 11 bases between. The chain's CDR3 is CASSTRHVSYNEQFF. Written as DNA, the CDR3 is TGTGCCAGCAGTACCAGACACGTCTCCTACAATGAGCAGTTCTTC.

Written as DNA, the CDR3 is TGTGCCAGCCTCGGCGGGGAGCTGTTTTTT. Amino acids: CASLGGELFF. This chain connects TRBV2 to TRBJ2-2; D is undetermined. Germline V lookup: CDR1 SNHLY, CDR2 FYNNEI. The CDR3 is made up of 10 amino acids. The V and J ends lost 8 bases and 7 bases respectively, with 5 bases between them.

The chain combines TRBV7-9 with TRBJ2-7; 8 bases match TRBD1. The V gene's germline CDR1 is SEHNR and CDR2 FQNEAQ (reference sequence). The V and J ends lost 4 bases and 6 bases, in that order; junction bases with no gene match: 17. The length of the CDR3 is 17 residues. This CDR3 is CASSSSASDRDRFEQYF. The CDR3 coding sequence is TGTGCCAGCAGCTCCAGCGCTTCGGACAGGGATCGATTCGAGCAGTACTTC. The complete variable domain, with remaining parts taken from reference TRBV7-9 and TRBJ2-7, reads DTGVSQNPRHKITKRGQNVTFRCDPISEHNRLYWYRQTLGQGPEFLTYFQNEAQLEKSRLLSDRFSAERPKGSFSTLEIQRTEQGDSAMYLCASSSSASDRDRFEQYFGPGTRLTVT.

The V call is TRBV9, the J call TRBJ2-1, with 10 bases identical to TRBD2. CDR1 and CDR2 from the germline V gene are SGDLS and YYNGEE. This CDR3 comprises 15 residues. The junction had 3 bases not matched to a gene; V was cut back by 4 bases and J by 2 bases. CDR3 bases: TGTGCCAGCAGCCTAGCGGGAGTCACCTACAATGAGCAGTTCTTC. Its protein is CASSLAGVTYNEQFF.

V and J are TRBV28 and TRBJ2-1; D is unresolved. Germline V CDR1 and CDR2: MDHEN, SYDVKM. The CDR3 has 14 amino acids. Trimming removed 3 bases from V and 0 bases from J, with 6 bases in between. The CDR3 sequence is CASSFPNSYNEQFF. The CDR3 region has the DNA TGTGCCAGCAGTTTTCCTAACTCCTACAATGAGCAGTTCTTC.

V and J are TRBV27 and TRBJ2-5; the D gene is possibly TRBD2 (6 bases). Trimming took off 0 bases at V and 10 bases at J, with 15 bases between the two ends. This CDR3 is built from 14 residues. CDR1 MNHEY and CDR2 SMNVEV come from the germline V gene (reference sequence). CDR3 protein: CASSLSGSLGGQYF. CDR3 in DNA: TGTGCCAGCAGTTTATCTGGCAGTTTGGGAGGCCAGTACTTC.

The chain links TRBV4-3 to TRBJ2-7; tentative D call: TRBD2 (5 bases). Germline V gives CDR1 LGHNA, CDR2 YSLEER. Trimming stripped 1 base from V and 2 bases from J, with 12 bases between. The CDR3 is 15 residues long. The CDR3 DNA follows: TGCGCCAGCAGCCAAGGTAGCGCGGTAACCTACGAGCAGTACTTC. This translates into CASSQGSAVTYEQYF.

The chain joins TRBV30 to TRBJ2-1; D is possibly TRBD1 (5 bases). The V end lost 5 bases, the J end lost 3 bases, and 14 bases lay between the germline ends. This CDR3 has 14 amino acids. Germline V CDR1 and CDR2: GTSNPN, SVGIG (reference sequence). The CDR3 DNA follows: TGTGCCTGGGGCCTTGAGACAGTCTACAATGAGCAGTTCTTC. This translates into CAWGLETVYNEQFF.

The V gene is TRBV28, the J gene TRBJ2-5, with 8 bases fitting TRBD2. The CDR3 totals 16 residues. V was clipped by 8 bases and J by 5 bases; unmatched bases: 16. The V gene's germline CDR1 is MDHEN and CDR2 SYDVKM. CDR3 in DNA: TGTGCCAGCCGAGGGCGGGGGGCTCCGTTGAGGGAGACCCAGTACTTC. Translating it yields CASRGRGAPLRETQYF.